This T cell receptor beta chain comes out of a study of beta chain features in type 1 diabetes. Findings and caveats of the study: Moderate but significant shortening of TCRB CDR3s was recorded in all four CD4+ subsets from Type 1 diabetes patients.

In the case of this clone: Antigen: not known.

The V end was cut by 3 bases, the J end by 8 bases, with 15 bases between. Germline values: CDR1 LGHNA, CDR2 YSLEER. The CDR3 covers 14 residues. As every portion of the isolated RNA was reverse transcribed, the sequencing read expressed TCRB transcripts. Around 3.57 million reads was the average for naive, central memory and regulatory T cell samples. Profiling relied on immunoSEQ multiplex PCR, and the TCRdb table lists in-frame clones only, not all of them. This sample has hundreds of thousands of clones, with about a tenth found just once. The receptor was derived from a man in his thirties or forties with type 1 diabetes. The chain employs TRBV4-3 and TRBJ2-3; D is possibly TRBD1 (6 bases). The sample consisted of central memory CD4+ T cells from blood. Here the CDR3 DNA reads TGCGCCAGCAGCCAGTACGCACAGGGTACTACGCAGTATTTT. Translating it yields CASSQYAQGTTQYF.